The text below deals with one TCR beta chain. Its antigen is undetermined. This sample was included in a study of cytomegalovirus exposure and HLA in healthy donors. Study observations and caveats: Through in vitro validation, three CMV-associated chains were shown to be specific for CMV antigens. Overall, approximately 150 TCR beta chains were annotated as cytomegalovirus-associated. Using the classifier, cytomegalovirus status was reportedly diagnosed with high specificity and sensitivity.

The assay was immunoSEQ multiplex PCR, and TCRdb's table has in-frame clones only and misses some. The sample holds under 150,000 clones, 85% to 90% seen once. Trimming at V came to 5 bases and at J to 4 bases, leaving 4 bases not matched to a gene. The CDR3 is 15 amino acids. Germline V gives CDR1 LNHDA, CDR2 SQIVND (reference sequence). This sequence was found in a man between 18 and 35 years old in good health and CMV-seronegative. Specimen: PBMCs. The chain has TRBV19 and TRBJ2-3, with TRBD2 matching 12 bases. CDR3 region: CASSSLAGGSDTQYF. Here the CDR3 DNA reads TGTGCCAGTAGTTCACTAGCGGGGGGATCAGATACGCAGTATTTT. The complete variable domain, with remaining parts taken from reference TRBV19 and TRBJ2-3, reads DGGITQSPKYLFRKEGQNVTLSCEQNLNHDAMYWYRQDPGQGLRLIYYSQIVNDFQKGDIAEGYSVSREKKESFPLTVTSAQKNPTAFYLCASSSLAGGSDTQYFGPGTRLTVL.